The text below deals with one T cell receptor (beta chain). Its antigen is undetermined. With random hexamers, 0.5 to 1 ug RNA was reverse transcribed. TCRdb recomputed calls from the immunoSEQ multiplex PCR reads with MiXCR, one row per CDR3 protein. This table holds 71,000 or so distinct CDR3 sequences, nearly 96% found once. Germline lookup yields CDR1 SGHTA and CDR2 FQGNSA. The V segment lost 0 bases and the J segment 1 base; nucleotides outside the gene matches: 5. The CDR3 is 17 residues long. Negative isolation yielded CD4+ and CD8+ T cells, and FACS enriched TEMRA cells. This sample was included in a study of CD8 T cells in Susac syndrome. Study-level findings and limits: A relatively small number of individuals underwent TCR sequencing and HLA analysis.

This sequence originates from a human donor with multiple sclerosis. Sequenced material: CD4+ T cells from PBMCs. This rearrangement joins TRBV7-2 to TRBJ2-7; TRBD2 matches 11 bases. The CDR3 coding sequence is TGTGCCAGCAGCTTAGCGCGGGCTAGCGGGGGGTCCTACGAGCAGTACTTC. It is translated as CASSLARASGGSYEQYF.